The present entry profiles one T cell receptor (beta chain) with its context. Its specificity is not known. The record originates from a study of OX40 agonist ivuxolimab in advanced cancers. Across the whole study: Patients were dosed with the agonistic anti-OX40 (CD134) antibody ivuxolimab. Participants averaged about 66 years of age (range roughly 23 to 79) and were roughly 80% male. Points from the study as a whole: By week 6 at 0.1 to 3.0 mg/kg, blood CD4+ and CD8+ T cells had expanded clonally.

From germline, CDR1 is SGHRS and CDR2 YFSETQ. The CDR3 length is 14 residues. Trimming took off 4 bases at V and 5 bases at J, with 15 bases between the two ends. Some clones are missing from TCRdb's copy, which holds only in-frame ones; the method was immunoSEQ multiplex PCR. Here the sample spans about 160,000 clones, roughly 92% being singletons. This sample comprised CD4+ or CD8+ T cells sorted from blood, obtained in a trial of the OX40 agonist ivuxolimab. The TCR comes from an adult with an advanced solid tumor such as melanoma, head and neck, liver or kidney cancer. V gene TRBV5-1 combines with J gene TRBJ1-1; D unclear. The CDR3 reads CASSPPSGRTEAFF. CDR3 DNA: TGCGCCAGCAGCCCCCCCTCGGGGAGGACTGAAGCTTTCTTT.